The clone carrying this T cell receptor (beta chain) has ten or more counts. Its antigen is unidentified. Unique molecular identifiers were used to barcode this TCRbeta library. MiXCR, applied by TCRdb to the PCR reads, yields one record per CDR3 protein. The sample lists fewer than 1 million distinct CDR3 sequences, roughly 15% occurring once. V lost 5 bases, J lost 8 bases, and 7 bases stayed unmatched. The germline gives CDR1 SGHVS, CDR2 FQNEAQ. CDR3 length equals 15 residues. This sample is drawn from a study of T-cell reconstitution after alpha-beta-depleted transplantation in children. Study-level points and caveats: One year after transplant, T-cell counts and diversity came mostly from newly produced T cells. In patients about two months after transplant, alpha-beta T cells reportedly arose from several hundred expanded graft clones. Several patients had high TCRbeta diversity at day 60; it came from surviving recipient T cells and thymic progenitors.

The chain has TRBV7-8 and TRBJ2-1; TRBD2 aligns across 12 bases. The specimen was PBMCs, mostly from graft donor cells, collected 360 days after TCRalphabeta/CD19-depleted stem cell transplant. The TCR originated in a male patient aged 5 to 17 who had a stem cell transplant for acute lymphoblastic leukemia, so the T cells may come from the graft donor. Here the CDR3 DNA reads TGTGCCAGCAGCATCAGGACTAGCGGGAATGATGAGCAGTTCTTC. Translated: CASSIRTSGNDEQFF.